This T cell receptor (beta chain) was observed in a study of cytomegalovirus exposure and HLA in healthy donors. Whole-study findings and limits: It was shown in a later analysis that HLA-associated TCR beta chains were more clonally expanded than other, equally common chains.

Per germline, CDR1 SGDLS and CDR2 YYNGEE. The CDR3 covers 12 residues. V dropped 6 bases and J dropped 6 bases, with 12 bases sitting between them. 13 Jbeta primers and 60 Vbeta primers were used for the PCR. Original analysis: A later analysis counted 65 million to 90 million unique TCR beta chains, some 12 million shared. Libraries were prepared by immunoSEQ multiplex PCR; TCRdb keeps only in-frame clonotypes and omits some of them. V, J and clone size were drawn from that table, and D and trimming were deduced from the DNA. The top ten hold roughly 6% of the sample, which has 85,000 to 100,000 clones, about 63% seen once. Among the donors, all were healthy bone marrow donors. For this clone: Its cognate antigen is unknown.

This sequence joins TRBV9 and TRBJ1-1, with a possible D match to TRBD1 (6 bases). The origin of this receptor is a woman aged 30 to 39 in good health and CMV-seronegative. Specimen: PBMCs. The CDR3 loop reads CASKGVGAEAFF. CDR3 DNA: TGTGCCAGCAAGGGGGTTGGCGCTGAAGCTTTCTTT.